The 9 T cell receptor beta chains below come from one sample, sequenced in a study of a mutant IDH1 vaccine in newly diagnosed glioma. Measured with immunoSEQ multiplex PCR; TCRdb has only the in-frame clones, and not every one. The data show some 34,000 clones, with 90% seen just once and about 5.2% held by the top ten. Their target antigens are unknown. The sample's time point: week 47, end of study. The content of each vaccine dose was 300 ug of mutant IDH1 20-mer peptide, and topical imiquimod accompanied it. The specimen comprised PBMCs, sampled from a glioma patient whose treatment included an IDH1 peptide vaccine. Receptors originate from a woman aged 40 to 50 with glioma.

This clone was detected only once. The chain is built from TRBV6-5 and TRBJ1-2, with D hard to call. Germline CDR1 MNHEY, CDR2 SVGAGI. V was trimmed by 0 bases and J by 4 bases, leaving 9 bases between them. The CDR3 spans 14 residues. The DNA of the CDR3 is TGTGCCAGCAGTTACTCGCGGGGTCCCTATGGCTACACCTTC. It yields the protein CASSYSRGPYGYTF.

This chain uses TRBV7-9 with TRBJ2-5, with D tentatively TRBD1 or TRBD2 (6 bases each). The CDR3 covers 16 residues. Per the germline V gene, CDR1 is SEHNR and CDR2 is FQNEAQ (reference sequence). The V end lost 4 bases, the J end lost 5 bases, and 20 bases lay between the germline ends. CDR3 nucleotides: TGTGCCAGCAGCTCGACCAATTCGGGGGCTTGGGAGACCCAGTACTTC. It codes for CASSSTNSGAWETQYF. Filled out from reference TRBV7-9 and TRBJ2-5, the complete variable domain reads DTGVSQNPRHKITKRGQNVTFRCDPISEHNRLYWYRQTLGQGPEFLTYFQNEAQLEKSRLLSDRFSAERPKGSFSTLEIQRTEQGDSAMYLCASSSTNSGAWETQYFGPGTRLLVL.

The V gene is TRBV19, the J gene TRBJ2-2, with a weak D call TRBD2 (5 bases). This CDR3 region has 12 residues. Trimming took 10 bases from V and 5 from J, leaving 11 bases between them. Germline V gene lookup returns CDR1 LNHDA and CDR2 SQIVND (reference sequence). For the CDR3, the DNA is TGTGCCACTCATCCGGGGACCGGGGAGCTGTTTTTT. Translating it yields CATHPGTGELFF.

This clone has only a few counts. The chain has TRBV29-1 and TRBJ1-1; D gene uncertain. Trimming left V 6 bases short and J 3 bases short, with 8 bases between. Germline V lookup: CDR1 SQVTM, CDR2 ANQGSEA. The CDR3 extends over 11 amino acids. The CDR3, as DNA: TGCAGCGTCGGGGTGGACACTGAAGCTTTCTTT. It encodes CSVGVDTEAFF.

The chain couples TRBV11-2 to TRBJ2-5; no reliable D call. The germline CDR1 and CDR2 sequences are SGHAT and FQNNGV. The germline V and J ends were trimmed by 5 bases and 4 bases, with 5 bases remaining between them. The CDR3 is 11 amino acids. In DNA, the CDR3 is TGTGCCAGCAGCCGTGTAGAGACCCAGTACTTC. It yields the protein CASSRVETQYF.

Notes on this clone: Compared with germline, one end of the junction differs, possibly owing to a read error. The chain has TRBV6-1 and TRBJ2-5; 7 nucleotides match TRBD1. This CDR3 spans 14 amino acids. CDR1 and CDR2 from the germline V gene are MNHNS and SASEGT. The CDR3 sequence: CASREDRVRETQYF. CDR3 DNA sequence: TGTGCCAGCAGGGAAGACAGGGTTCGGGAGACCCAGTACTTC.

CDR3 coding DNA: TGTGCCACCAGCAGAGATAAAGGACTGATCTACTACAATGAGCAGTTCTTC. As protein: CATSRDKGLIYYNEQFF. V gene TRBV15 combines with J gene TRBJ2-1, with D maybe TRBD2 (5 bases). Germline CDR1 and CDR2: LNHNV and YYDKDF (reference sequence). There are 17 residues in the CDR3. Trimming shortened V by 0 bases and J by 3 bases, and 15 bases separated the two germline ends.

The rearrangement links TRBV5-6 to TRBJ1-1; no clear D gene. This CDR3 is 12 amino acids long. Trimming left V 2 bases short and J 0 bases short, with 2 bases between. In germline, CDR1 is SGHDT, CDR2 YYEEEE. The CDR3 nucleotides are TGTGCCAGCAGCTTAGTGAACACTGAAGCTTTCTTT. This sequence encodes CASSLVNTEAFF.

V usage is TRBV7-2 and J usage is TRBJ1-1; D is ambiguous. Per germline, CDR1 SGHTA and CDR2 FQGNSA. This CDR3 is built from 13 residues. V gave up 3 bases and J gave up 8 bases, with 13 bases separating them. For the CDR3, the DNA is TGTGCCAGCAGCTTCCAGGACCTCCTCGAAGCTTTCTTT. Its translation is CASSFQDLLEAFF.